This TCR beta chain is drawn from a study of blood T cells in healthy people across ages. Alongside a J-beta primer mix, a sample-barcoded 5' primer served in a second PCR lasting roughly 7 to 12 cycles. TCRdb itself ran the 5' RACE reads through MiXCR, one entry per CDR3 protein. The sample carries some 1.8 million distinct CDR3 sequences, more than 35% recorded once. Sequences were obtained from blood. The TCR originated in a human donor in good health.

The CDR3 is CATSRGGGQGGNEKLFF. CDR3 DNA: TGTGCCACCAGCCGGGGGGGTGGACAGGGAGGTAATGAAAAACTGTTTTTT. This chain links TRBV15 with TRBJ1-4, with TRBD1 identical over 8 bases. V was clipped by 5 bases and J by 4 bases; unmatched bases: 12. Germline V gene sequence: CDR1 LNHNV, CDR2 YYDKDF (reference sequence). This CDR3 spans 17 amino acids.